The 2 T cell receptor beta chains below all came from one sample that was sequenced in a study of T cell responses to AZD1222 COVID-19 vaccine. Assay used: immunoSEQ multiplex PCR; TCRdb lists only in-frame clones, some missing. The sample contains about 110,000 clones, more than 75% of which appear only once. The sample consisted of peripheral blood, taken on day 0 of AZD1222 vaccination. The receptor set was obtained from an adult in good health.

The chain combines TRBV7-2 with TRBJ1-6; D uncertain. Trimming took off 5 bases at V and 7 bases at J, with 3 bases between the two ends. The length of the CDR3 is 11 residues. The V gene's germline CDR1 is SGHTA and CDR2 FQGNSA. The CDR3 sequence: CASSLNSPLHF. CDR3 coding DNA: TGTGCCAGCAGCCTGAATTCACCCCTCCACTTT.

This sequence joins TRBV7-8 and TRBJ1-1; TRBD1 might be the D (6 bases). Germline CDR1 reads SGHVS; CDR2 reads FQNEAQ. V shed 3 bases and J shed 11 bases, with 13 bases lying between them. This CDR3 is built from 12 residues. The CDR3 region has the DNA TGTGCCAGCAGCTTGACCAGGGGAATTGCTTTCTTT. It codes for CASSLTRGIAFF.